What follows is one T cell receptor beta chain and its context. Its antigen is not identified. It was with a sample-barcoded 5' primer and a J-beta primer mix that a second PCR of roughly 6 to 12 cycles was run. Each cDNA molecule was tagged by a template-switch adaptor with 12 random nucleotides. TCRdb passed the 5' RACE reads through MiXCR, listing each CDR3 protein once. The sample records some 900,000 distinct CDR3 sequences, around 48% being singletons. Extractions gave at least 5.5 micrograms of total RNA per sample. Germline V gene sequence: CDR1 MNHNS, CDR2 SASEGT. Germline trimming cut 6 bases from V and 3 bases from J; bases unmatched to any gene: 6. The CDR3 spans 15 residues. This record comes from a study of blood T cells in healthy people across ages. Study-wide results and caveats: The recorded TCR beta diversity per million T cells decreased in a roughly linear manner with age. Diversity figures derived from one million T cells were judged to underestimate the true value.

The rearrangement joins TRBV6-1 to TRBJ2-2; the match to TRBD1 covers 8 bases. The TCR comes from a young man in good health. The sample was blood. The CDR3: CASRPLTGDTGELFF. In DNA form, the CDR3 reads TGTGCCAGCAGACCGCTGACAGGGGACACCGGGGAGCTGTTTTTT.